The next 5 T cell receptor beta chains were all read from a single sample in a study of cytomegalovirus exposure and HLA in healthy donors. The PCR had 60 Vbeta and 13 Jbeta primers. Sequenced by immunoSEQ multiplex PCR; TCRdb stores in-frame clones only, minus some. Of under 200,000 clones in the sample, 75% to 90% were seen once. The sequencing input was PBMCs. These receptors were obtained from a woman younger than 35 in good health and CMV-seronegative.

The V call is TRBV10-3, the J call TRBJ2-7; 9 bases agree with TRBD2. Unmatched junction bases numbered 8, after V lost 8 bases and J lost 0 bases. This CDR3 has 15 amino acids. Germline V gene data show CDR1 as ENHRY and CDR2 as SYGVKD. As DNA, the CDR3 is TGTGCCATCGGTCCTAGCGGGGCGATCTCCTACGAGCAGTACTTC. Translated, it gives CAIGPSGAISYEQYF.

The chain uses TRBV29-1 and TRBJ1-2; D is unresolved. Germline V gene data show CDR1 as SQVTM and CDR2 as ANQGSEA. Deletions cut 4 bases from V and 2 bases from J, with 8 bases between. This CDR3 is built from 12 residues. Here the CDR3 reads CSVVNNNYGYTF. The CDR3, as DNA: TGCAGCGTTGTTAACAACAACTATGGCTACACCTTC.

This rearrangement joins TRBV19 to TRBJ1-1; possible D gene TRBD1, 6 bases. V gave up 6 bases and J gave up 6 bases, with 17 bases separating them. This CDR3 contains 14 residues. CDR1 is LNHDA and CDR2 is SQIVND in the germline V gene (reference sequence). The CDR3 loop is CASRRGRGGAEAFF. The CDR3 DNA follows: TGTGCCAGTAGAAGGGGCAGAGGGGGGGCTGAAGCTTTCTTT. Full variable domain (missing parts from reference TRBV19 and TRBJ1-1): DGGITQSPKYLFRKEGQNVTLSCEQNLNHDAMYWYRQDPGQGLRLIYYSQIVNDFQKGDIAEGYSVSREKKESFPLTVTSAQKNPTAFYLCASRRGRGGAEAFFGQGTRLTVV.

This clone was seen a handful of times. V gene TRBV5-1 combines with J gene TRBJ2-3; D unclear. The CDR3 is 14 amino acids. Trimming pared 0 bases from V and 6 bases from J, leaving 11 bases between. In germline, CDR1 is SGHRS, CDR2 YFSETQ. The CDR3 here is CASSLGQRLDTQYF. In DNA form, the CDR3 reads TGCGCCAGCAGCTTGGGTCAGAGGCTGGATACGCAGTATTTT.

The chain combines TRBV28 with TRBJ1-3; no clear D gene. Germline CDR1 reads MDHEN; CDR2 reads SYDVKM. The V end was cut by 5 bases, the J end by 3 bases, with 11 bases between. CDR3 length equals 14 residues. CDR3 coding DNA: TGTGCCAGCAGTACAAGTGGTTTTGGAAACACCATATATTTT. This gives the protein CASSTSGFGNTIYF.